The sequence of this T cell receptor (beta chain) was determined in a study of blood T cell repertoires in COVID-19. Study summary: The study drew acute and convalescent COVID-19 samples from the United States, Italy and Spain. In each case, the material was cDNA or gDNA derived from T cells, B-cell-depleted T cells, or PBMCs.

V dropped 3 bases and J dropped 4; count of bases not matched to a gene: 0. The length of the CDR3 is 14 residues. Germline V gene sequence: CDR1 SGDLS, CDR2 YYNGEE. Measured with immunoSEQ multiplex PCR; TCRdb has only the in-frame clones, and not every one. In the table there are around 140,000 clones, approximately 90% of which are singletons. The sequence was collected from a woman between 45 and 65 years old with active or convalescent COVID-19. Sample: peripheral blood. V and J are TRBV9 and TRBJ2-5, with TRBD2 matching 13 bases. CDR3 in DNA: TGTGCCAGCAGCGGACTAGCGGGAGGAGAGACCCAGTACTTC. It specifies CASSGLAGGETQYF.